The 18 T cell receptor beta chains presented below share a single source sample, sequenced in a study of T cells after yellow fever vaccination. From the 5' RACE reads, TCRdb called clonotypes with MiXCR, one entry per CDR3 protein. The data show 250,000 to 350,000 distinct CDR3 sequences, 3.5% to 5% seen once. Material: PBMCs, obtained 15 days after the yellow fever booster vaccination. The receptors were gathered from a man between 18 and 35 years old who received the YFV17D yellow fever vaccine.

This clonotype was seen many times. The V gene is TRBV5-6, the J gene TRBJ1-6; the D is unclear. Germline V lookup: CDR1 SGHDT, CDR2 YYEEEE. V dropped 4 bases and J dropped 10 bases, with 18 bases sitting between them. The CDR3 has 15 amino acids. DNA for the CDR3: TGTGCCAGCAGCCGAGACCTGGGAGGTAGATCACCCCTCCACTTT. The encoded protein is CASSRDLGGRSPLHF.

The J gene is TRBJ2-1, the V gene TRBV4-1; tentatively, D is TRBD1 or TRBD2 (6 bases each). Deletions cut 5 bases from V and 8 bases from J, with 16 bases between. The germline CDR1 and CDR2 sequences are MGHRA and YSYEKL. This CDR3 spans 14 amino acids. This chain's CDR3 is CASSSSGGPDEQFF. The CDR3, as DNA: TGCGCCAGCAGCTCCTCTGGGGGGCCGGATGAGCAGTTCTTC.

V usage is TRBV27 and J usage is TRBJ1-1; D perhaps matches TRBD1 (6 bases). The CDR3 has 18 residues. Deletions cut 5 bases from V and 4 bases from J, with 26 bases between. Looked up from germline, CDR1 is MNHEY and CDR2 is SMNVEV (reference sequence). The CDR3 bases are TGTGCCAGCAGTCCCTCGCTTTTTAATCCCAGGGGTTCCACTGAAGCTTTCTTT. Protein sequence: CASSPSLFNPRGSTEAFF.

V gene TRBV4-1 combines with J gene TRBJ2-5, with TRBD2 matching over 9 bases. The CDR3 covers 16 residues. J lost 7 bases, V lost 1 base, and 10 bases had no gene match. The V gene's germline CDR1 is MGHRA and CDR2 YSYEKL. CDR3 sequence reads: CASSQAARTSVGTQYF. CDR3 DNA sequence: TGCGCCAGCAGCCAAGCCGCCAGGACTAGCGTCGGGACCCAGTACTTC.

This clonotype was seen at least ten times. The J gene is TRBJ1-2, the V gene TRBV6-6, with no clear D. Trimming pared 0 bases from V and 1 base from J, leaving 6 bases between. The CDR3 is made up of 14 amino acids. Germline V gives CDR1 MNHNY, CDR2 SVGAGI (reference sequence). CDR3 loop: CASSYSQINYGYTF. The CDR3 bases are TGTGCCAGCAGTTACTCCCAGATTAACTATGGCTACACCTTC.

This clonotype occurred many times. The J gene is TRBJ1-2, the V gene TRBV6-6; 10 bases are shared with TRBD1. The V gene's germline CDR1 is MNHNY and CDR2 SVGAGI (reference sequence). The CDR3 length is 13 residues. The chain's CDR3 is CARDRGPSHGYTF. The CDR3, as DNA: TGTGCACGAGACAGGGGGCCCTCCCACGGCTACACCTTC.

The table lists this clonotype with a few counts. The chain combines TRBV4-1 with TRBJ2-7, with D possibly being TRBD2 (6 bases). CDR1 and CDR2 (germline): MGHRA, YSYEKL. The CDR3 totals 15 residues. The ends were cut back, 0 bases at V and 0 bases at J, with 9 bases in the middle. In DNA, the CDR3 is TGCGCCAGCAGCCAAGAGGCGGGGACCTCCTACGAGCAGTACTTC. Translation: CASSQEAGTSYEQYF.

This clonotype was seen a handful of times. The CDR3 region has the DNA TGTGCCAGCAGTTACTCTGGGACAGGGTGGGGCATGAACACTGAAGCTTTCTTT. Protein product: CASSYSGTGWGMNTEAFF. This chain links TRBV6-5 with TRBJ1-1; 9 positions match TRBD1. The CDR3 is 18 amino acids. From germline, CDR1 is MNHEY and CDR2 SVGAGI. The J segment lost 0 bases and the V segment lost 0 bases, leaving 8 bases of the junction unmatched.

There are many counts of this clonotype. The genes are TRBV5-1 and TRBJ2-3; tentative D call: TRBD1 (6 bases). The germline V gene has CDR1 SGHRS and CDR2 YFSETQ. The CDR3 extends over 15 amino acids. With 2 bases removed from V and 7 bases from J, the gap between germline ends came to 17 bases. The CDR3: CASSFGQNYRNTQYF. The CDR3 DNA is TGCGCCAGCAGCTTTGGACAGAACTATCGTAATACGCAGTATTTT.

This clonotype was seen a few times. The V and J genes are TRBV3-1 and TRBJ1-1; D uncertain. Germline lookup yields CDR1 LGHDT and CDR2 YNNKEL (reference sequence). V dropped 2 bases and J dropped 0 bases, with 4 bases sitting between them. CDR3 length: 13 residues. The CDR3 region is CASSQTMNTEAFF. For the CDR3, the DNA is TGTGCCAGCAGCCAAACCATGAACACTGAAGCTTTCTTT.

This clonotype was observed at least ten times. The DNA of the CDR3 is TGCGCCAGCAGCCAAGATGAGACAAGGCCCTACGAGCAGTACTTC. Amino acid sequence: CASSQDETRPYEQYF. The rearrangement joins TRBV4-3 to TRBJ2-7; D remains ambiguous. From germline, CDR1 is LGHNA and CDR2 YSLEER. The CDR3 has 15 residues. V dropped 0 bases and J dropped 2 bases, with 11 bases sitting between them.

The chain uses TRBV15 and TRBJ1-5, with D unresolved. Germline assignment: CDR1 LNHNV and CDR2 YYDKDF (reference sequence). The CDR3 extends over 14 amino acids. V gave up 5 bases and J gave up 1 base, with 9 bases separating them. This chain's CDR3 is CATSGGRSNQPQHF. CDR3 coding DNA: TGTGCCACCAGCGGTGGCAGGAGCAATCAGCCCCAGCATTTT.

This clonotype was seen a handful of times. This chain uses TRBV5-1 with TRBJ1-2, with D possibly matching TRBD1 (6 bases). This CDR3 region has 13 residues. Trimming shortened V by 0 bases and J by 6 bases, and 9 bases separated the two germline ends. Germline CDR1 reads SGHRS; CDR2 reads YFSETQ. CDR3 bases: TGCGCCAGCAGCTTGGCCTCAGGGGATGGCTACACCTTC. Its protein is CASSLASGDGYTF.

The chain recombines TRBV7-2 with TRBJ1-1; 7 nucleotides line up with TRBD1. The V gene end was trimmed by 7 bases and the J gene end by 11 bases; junction bases not matched to a gene: 16. CDR1 is SGHTA, CDR2 FQGNSA, per germline. The CDR3 length is 14 residues. CDR3 sequence: CASTWGDRGSEAFF. The CDR3 nucleotides are TGTGCCAGCACCTGGGGGGACAGAGGATCGGAGGCTTTCTTT.

The chain combines TRBV2 with TRBJ2-5, with unresolved D. This CDR3 spans 12 amino acids. V was clipped by 1 base and J by 3 bases, with 3 bases between them. Germline loops: CDR1 SNHLY, CDR2 FYNNEI. CDR3 in DNA: TGTGCCAGCAGTGAAGGGAAAGAGACCCAGTACTTC. Residues: CASSEGKETQYF.

In this sample, this clonotype turned up a few times. This chain joins TRBV5-1 and TRBJ1-3; 9 positions match TRBD1. V lost 4 bases, J lost 4 bases, and 9 bases stayed unmatched. There are 16 residues in the CDR3. CDR1 is SGHRS, CDR2 YFSETQ, per germline. The DNA of the CDR3 is TGCGCCAGCAGCACGGACAGGGGCTTGTACGGAAACACCATATATTTT. Amino acids: CASSTDRGLYGNTIYF.

The chain combines TRBV7-8 with TRBJ1-2; 10 nucleotides agree with TRBD1. CDR1 and CDR2 (germline): SGHVS, FQNEAQ. The CDR3 consists of 13 residues. The trim removed 6 bases at V and 11 bases at J, leaving 9 bases unmatched. CDR3 in amino acids: CASRTNPGQGYTF. As DNA, the CDR3 is TGTGCCAGCAGGACTAATCCGGGACAGGGGTACACCTTC. Together with reference TRBV7-8 and TRBJ1-2, the CDR3 gives the full variable domain: GAGVSQSPRYKVAKRGQDVALRCDPISGHVSLFWYQQALGQGPEFLTYFQNEAQLDKSGLPSDRFFAERPEGSVSTLKIQRTQQEDSAVYLCASRTNPGQGYTFGSGTRLTVV.

The rearrangement uses TRBV12-3 or TRBV12-4 and TRBJ1-1, with 10 bases lining up with TRBD1. This CDR3 has 14 residues. With 6 bases clipped from V and 5 bases from J, the junction kept 6 bases outside the gene matches. The CDR3 sequence: CASRRDRGGTEAFF. CDR3 nucleotides: TGTGCCAGCAGACGGGACAGGGGAGGGACTGAAGCTTTCTTT.